What follows are 17 T cell receptor beta chains derived from one specimen sequenced in a study of T-cell memory formation after mild COVID-19. One entry per CDR3 protein, called by TCRdb with MiXCR from the 5' RACE reads. The sample yields approximately 190,000 distinct CDR3 sequences, 15% to 20% seen once. The sequenced sample consisted of PBMCs or a T cell subset sorted from them (not recorded which). The receptors derive from an adult woman who had mild COVID-19 (a few samples of this study predate the infection). Cell type and time point are not known.

This clonotype was counted between two and nine times. The junction differs from germline at one of its ends, possibly a read error. This chain links TRBV7-7 with TRBJ2-2, with TRBD1 identical over 7 bases. CDR1 is SSHAT and CDR2 is FNYEAQ in the germline V gene (reference sequence). The CDR3 is 15 amino acids. The CDR3 spells CASSLGPDRSGELFF. The DNA of the CDR3 is TGTGCTAGCAGCTTAGGCCCGGACAGGTCCGGGGAGCTGTTTTTT.

This clonotype was seen a handful of times. This chain joins TRBV5-1 and TRBJ2-5; 8 positions match TRBD2. CDR1 and CDR2 from the germline V gene are SGHRS and YFSETQ. The CDR3 runs to 19 residues. V lost 2 bases to trimming and J lost 6 bases; unmatched junction nucleotides: 21. The CDR3 spells CASSFDGVAGTLLGKTQYF. In DNA form, the CDR3 reads TGCGCCAGCAGCTTTGATGGGGTAGCGGGGACCCTTCTAGGGAAGACCCAGTACTTC.

Only a few counts were recorded for this clonotype. CDR3 sequence reads: CASSPQGTLNYGYTF. The CDR3, as DNA: TGCGCCAGCAGCCCACAGGGGACTCTGAACTATGGCTACACCTTC. The chain links TRBV5-1 to TRBJ1-2; 7 bases map to TRBD1. V shed 4 bases and J 2 bases; nucleotides not matched to a gene: 8. The CDR3 extends over 15 amino acids. The germline CDR1 and CDR2 sequences are SGHRS and YFSETQ.

This clonotype was counted at least ten times. The rearrangement links TRBV10-3 to TRBJ2-5; 11 bases are a match to TRBD1. The CDR3 runs 15 residues. The germline gives CDR1 ENHRY, CDR2 SYGVKD. The trim removed 2 bases at V and 7 bases at J, leaving 6 bases unmatched. DNA for the CDR3: TGTGCCATCAGTGAGCCGGGACAGGGGGTAGGGACCCAGTACTTC. It specifies CAISEPGQGVGTQYF.

The V and J genes are TRBV7-8 and TRBJ2-4; D call uncertain. This CDR3 region has 11 residues. In germline, CDR1 is SGHVS, CDR2 FQNEAQ. The germline V and J ends were trimmed by 3 bases and 5 bases, with 2 bases remaining between them. Here the CDR3 DNA reads TGTGCCAGCAGCTTGCAAAACATTCAGTACTTC. Residues: CASSLQNIQYF.

This clonotype was counted between two and nine times. The chain links TRBV20-1 to TRBJ2-3, with TRBD2 matching 13 bases. V dropped 5 bases and J dropped 4; count of bases not matched to a gene: 9. The CDR3 sequence is 16 residues long. CDR1 and CDR2 from the germline V gene are DFQATT and SNEGSKA (reference sequence). In DNA form, the CDR3 reads TGCAGTGCTCGCTCAGGACTAGCGGGAGAGGCAGATACGCAGTATTTT. Its translation: CSARSGLAGEADTQYF.

This clonotype occurred many times. This chain links TRBV3-1 with TRBJ1-5; D might be TRBD1 (6 bases). Germline values: CDR1 LGHDT, CDR2 YNNKEL (reference sequence). CDR3 length equals 15 residues. Trimming removed 1 base at V and 6 bases at J, with 13 bases between. CDR3 bases: TGTGCCAGCAGCCAAGTTCCGGGCAGGGGTCAGCCCCAGCATTTT. This gives the protein CASSQVPGRGQPQHF.

The chain has TRBV30 and TRBJ2-1; D uncertain. V lost 2 bases and J 9 bases, leaving 8 bases between the germline ends. The CDR3 runs to 11 residues. Germline-derived CDR1 and CDR2 are GTSNPN and SVGIG (reference sequence). The CDR3 DNA follows: TGTGCCTGGAGTCGAAGCACTGAGCAGTTCTTC. This sequence encodes CAWSRSTEQFF.

Written as DNA, the CDR3 is TGTGCGACCAGGGGCTTCAGTGAAAAACTGTTTTTT. Protein sequence: CATRGFSEKLFF. The genes are TRBV12-3 or TRBV12-4 and TRBJ1-4; D perhaps matches TRBD1 (6 bases). The CDR3 runs 12 residues.

This chain uses TRBV3-1 with TRBJ2-1; 10 bases match TRBD2. V trimming: 4 bases; J trimming: 12 bases; junction bases outside the gene matches: 12. The germline gives CDR1 LGHDT, CDR2 YNNKEL (reference sequence). The CDR3 covers 15 residues. The CDR3 region has the DNA TGTGCCAGCAGCCGCGGGAGCGGGAGGGCCGAGGGGCAGTTCTTC. It encodes CASSRGSGRAEGQFF.

This clonotype has only a few counts. The V gene is TRBV11-2, the J gene TRBJ1-1; TRBD1 might be the D (6 bases). The CDR3 loop spans 16 amino acids. Trimming pared 3 bases from V and 5 bases from J, leaving 19 bases between. Germline CDR1 SGHAT, CDR2 FQNNGV. The DNA for the CDR3 is TGTGCCAGCAGCTTCACAGGGATAATGTTACGGACTGAAGCTTTCTTT. The encoded protein is CASSFTGIMLRTEAFF.

The chain recombines TRBV30 with TRBJ1-5; no firm D call. CDR3 size: 13 residues. V was clipped by 8 bases and J by 1 base, with 12 bases between them. Germline-derived CDR1 and CDR2 are GTSNPN and SVGIG (reference sequence). This CDR3 is CAGKGKSNQPQHF. The DNA of the CDR3 is TGTGCCGGAAAGGGTAAGAGCAATCAGCCCCAGCATTTT. Filled out from reference TRBV30 and TRBJ1-5, the complete variable domain reads SQTIHQWPATLVQPVGSPLSLECTVEGTSNPNLYWYRQAAGRGLQLLFYSVGIGQISSEVPQNLSASRPQDRQFILSSKKLLLSDSGFYLCAGKGKSNQPQHFGDGTRLSIL.

J is TRBJ2-2 and V is TRBV5-6; D is perhaps TRBD1 (6 bases). Germline V gives CDR1 SGHDT, CDR2 YYEEEE. V was cut by 5 bases and J by 9 bases, with 20 bases left in between. CDR3 length: 15 residues. The CDR3 nucleotides read TGTGCCAGCAGGGGGGCGGCCTTCCTTAAGTGGGAGCTGTTTTTT. As protein: CASRGAAFLKWELFF. Full variable domain (outside the CDR3, taken from reference TRBV5-6 and TRBJ2-2): DAGVTQSPTHLIKTRGQQVTLRCSPKSGHDTVSWYQQALGQGPQFIFQYYEEEERQRGNFPDRFSGHQFPNYSSELNVNALLLGDSALYLCASRGAAFLKWELFFGEGSRLTVL.

Here the CDR3 DNA reads TGTGCCAGCAGTGACAGGGTAGGGGAGACCCAGTACTTC. It is translated as CASSDRVGETQYF. The genes are TRBV7-8 and TRBJ2-5; TRBD1 matches 7 bases. This CDR3 contains 13 residues. Germline trimming cut 6 bases from V and 5 bases from J; bases unmatched to any gene: 6. CDR1 SGHVS and CDR2 FQNEAQ come from the germline V gene.

The chain carries TRBV7-8 and TRBJ1-6; D ambiguous. Germline-derived CDR1 and CDR2 are SGHVS and FQNEAQ. The CDR3 is 17 residues long. Trimming removed 6 bases at V and 2 bases at J, with 17 bases between. CDR3 loop: CASSRNRLGTYNSPLHF. DNA for the CDR3: TGTGCCAGCAGTCGAAACCGGCTCGGGACCTATAATTCACCCCTCCACTTT.

This clonotype was seen many times. The V call is TRBV3-1, the J call TRBJ2-3; possible D gene TRBD2, 5 bases. V shed 4 bases and J shed 1 base, with 15 bases lying between them. This CDR3 is built from 16 residues. From germline, CDR1 is LGHDT and CDR2 YNNKEL (reference sequence). The CDR3 nucleotides are TGTGCCAGCAGCCCTCTTTTACTAGTTGGCACAGATACGCAGTATTTT. It yields the protein CASSPLLLVGTDTQYF.

This clonotype was picked up a small number of times. This rearrangement joins TRBV20-1 to TRBJ2-7, with TRBD2 identical over 10 bases. Germline values: CDR1 DFQATT, CDR2 SNEGSKA (reference sequence). This CDR3 spans 14 amino acids. The junction had 2 bases not matched to a gene; V was cut back by 0 bases and J by 3 bases. The CDR3 DNA reads TGCAGTGCTAGAGATCGGACTAGCGGCTACGAGCAGTACTTC. It encodes CSARDRTSGYEQYF.